These T cell receptor beta chains were read from a single sample in a study of cytomegalovirus exposure and HLA in healthy donors. Profiled with immunoSEQ multiplex PCR; TCRdb holds only in-frame clones, not every one. Counted here are about 72,000 clones, 70% to 80% occurring once; the ten biggest clones make up roughly 3.5%. The sample comprised PBMCs. Every receptor here comes from a man aged 35-49 years in good health and CMV-seronegative. Each CDR3 is given with its conserved first and last residue. D genes are given only for firm matches. Clone size, where shown, is once, few, many, or a class for clones that have expanded.

v_gene	d_gene	j_gene	abundance	CDR3aa	CDR3nt
TRBV7-2	TRBD2	TRBJ2-5	NA	CASSLGGGRKTQYF	TGTGCCAGCAGCTTGGGCGGGGGGCGGAAGACCCAGTACTTC
TRBV9	TRBD1	TRBJ1-4	NA	CASSTHRGMREKLFF	TGTGCCAGCAGCACCCACAGGGGGATGCGAGAAAAACTGTTTTTT
TRBV5-1	TRBD1	TRBJ1-6	NA	CASSSGQPPTPLHF	TGCGCCAGCAGCTCGGGACAGCCCCCGACACCCCTCCACTTT
TRBV9	TRBD1	TRBJ1-1	NA	CASSVIGTGEAFF	TGTGCCAGCAGCGTAATAGGGACAGGTGAAGCTTTCTTT
TRBV7-2	TRBD1	TRBJ2-7	NA	CASSFGTVTYEQYF	TGTGCCAGCAGCTTCGGGACAGTCACCTACGAGCAGTACTTC
TRBV7-3	TRBD1	TRBJ2-1	NA	CASSLSGQGYNEQFF	TGTGCCAGCAGCTTATCAGGACAGGGATACAATGAGCAGTTCTTC
TRBV6-6	NA	TRBJ1-6	few	CASSYSGDSPNSPLHF	TGTGCCAGCAGTTACTCAGGGGATTCACCGAATTCACCCCTCCACTTT
TRBV19	NA	TRBJ1-3	NA	CASSPSTASGNTIYF	TGTGCCAGTAGCCCCTCGACAGCCTCTGGAAACACCATATATTTT
TRBV7-2	NA	TRBJ1-2	NA	CASSSTTGRGGYTF	TGTGCCAGCAGCTCGACAACGGGGAGGGGAGGCTACACCTTC
TRBV5-4	TRBD2	TRBJ2-3	NA	CASSLGLAGSTDTQYF	TGTGCCAGCAGCCTGGGACTAGCGGGAAGCACAGATACGCAGTATTTT
TRBV4-2	TRBD2	TRBJ2-1	NA	CASSQDLRTSGGNEQFF	TGTGCCAGCAGCCAAGATTTACGAACTAGCGGGGGAAATGAGCAGTTCTTC
TRBV28	NA	TRBJ1-2	NA	CASSFGGCGYTF	TGTGCCAGCAGTTTTGGGGGCTGTGGCTACACCTTC
TRBV7-6	NA	TRBJ2-5	NA	CASSLADRRGETQYF	TGTGCCAGCAGCTTAGCAGACAGGCGAGGGGAGACCCAGTACTTC
TRBV28	NA	TRBJ2-3	NA	CASSLSSVPLTRWDTQYF	TGTGCCAGCAGTTTAAGTTCTGTGCCTTTGACAAGATGGGATACGCAGTATTTT
TRBV9	TRBD2	TRBJ2-1	NA	CASSPAPLAGGANEQFF	TGTGCCAGCAGCCCAGCGCCTCTAGCGGGGGGCGCCAATGAGCAGTTCTTC
TRBV7-2	NA	TRBJ1-1	NA	CASSIMNTEAFF	TGTGCCAGCAGCATAATGAACACTGAAGCTTTCTTT
TRBV4-3	TRBD1	TRBJ1-2	NA	CASSQGGGTGDGYTF	TGCGCCAGCAGCCAAGGGGGGGGGACAGGGGATGGCTACACCTTC
TRBV19	TRBD1	TRBJ1-2	NA	CASSSRDRGRVGGYTF	TGTGCCAGTAGTAGTCGGGACAGGGGGCGCGTCGGGGGCTACACCTTC
TRBV6-5	TRBD1	TRBJ1-6	NA	CASSPSGTVNSPLHF	TGTGCCAGCAGTCCCTCCGGGACAGTAAATTCACCCCTCCACTTT
TRBV5-1	NA	TRBJ2-2	NA	CASSRGSGELFF	TGCGCCAGCAGCCGGGGGTCCGGGGAGCTGTTTTTT
TRBV10-3	NA	TRBJ2-3	NA	CAISASVSSTDTQYF	TGTGCCATCAGCGCTAGCGTTTCTAGCACAGATACGCAGTATTTT
TRBV18	NA	TRBJ1-1	NA	CASSVVTAEAFF	TGTGCCAGCTCAGTGGTAACGGCTGAAGCTTTCTTT
TRBV19	NA	TRBJ2-5	NA	CASSRGAETQYF	TGTGCCAGTAGCAGGGGGGCAGAGACCCAGTACTTC